These T cell receptor beta chains were read from a single sample in a study of blood T cell repertoires in COVID-19. TCRdb's table, derived via immunoSEQ multiplex PCR, lists solely in-frame clones and lacks some. The table lists around 390,000 clones, 85% to 90% of them singletons, with around 9.3% in the top ten. Sequences were obtained from PBMCs or T cells enriched from blood (not recorded which). The receptor source for this set is a woman aged 45-65 years who had recovered from COVID-19. CDR3s include the opening cysteine and the closing phenylalanine or tryptophan. Each record gives: CDR3 length, clone size, V gene, D gene, J gene, CDR3 DNA, CDR3 protein. A D gene is named only where the DNA matches it firmly. Rows give clone size only sometimes, using once, few, many, or a class for an expanded clone.

CDR3 length: 12
clone size: .
V gene: TRBV20-1
D gene: .
J gene: TRBJ2-3
CDR3 DNA: TGCAGTGCTAGTCCCCGCGCCGATACGCAGTATTTT
CDR3 protein: CSASPRADTQYF

CDR3 length: 14
clone size: few
V gene: TRBV29-1
D gene: TRBD1
J gene: TRBJ2-7
CDR3 DNA: TGCAGCGTTGGGGGACAGGGGGCCAAGCACGAGCAGTACTTC
CDR3 protein: CSVGGQGAKHEQYF

CDR3 length: 15
clone size: .
V gene: TRBV5-8
D gene: TRBD1
J gene: TRBJ1-5
CDR3 DNA: TGTGCCAGCAGCCGGAGGGGGCAGGGGGATCAGCCCCAGCATTTT
CDR3 protein: CASSRRGQGDQPQHF

CDR3 length: 15
clone size: .
V gene: TRBV19
D gene: TRBD1
J gene: TRBJ1-5
CDR3 DNA: TGTGCCAGTAGTAGAGGGGGCGCGGGCAATCAGCCCCAGCATTTT
CDR3 protein: CASSRGGAGNQPQHF

CDR3 length: 13
clone size: .
V gene: TRBV2
D gene: .
J gene: TRBJ1-2
CDR3 DNA: TGTGCCGGCGGGTCCCGGGGGGTGAGTGGCTACACCTTC
CDR3 protein: CAGGSRGVSGYTF

CDR3 length: 14
clone size: .
V gene: TRBV7-2
D gene: TRBD1
J gene: TRBJ1-2
CDR3 DNA: TGTGCCAGCAGCCCCCTTGGGACAGTCTATGGCTACACCTTC
CDR3 protein: CASSPLGTVYGYTF

CDR3 length: 13
clone size: .
V gene: TRBV7-9
D gene: TRBD1
J gene: TRBJ1-5
CDR3 DNA: TGTGCGAGTTCGGACAGGGGGCCTCAGCCCCAGCATTTT
CDR3 protein: CASSDRGPQPQHF

CDR3 length: 15
clone size: .
V gene: TRBV9
D gene: TRBD2
J gene: TRBJ2-7
CDR3 DNA: TGTGCCAGCAGCGTCACTAGCGGGGGGGCCGTCGAGCAGTACTTC
CDR3 protein: CASSVTSGGAVEQYF

CDR3 length: 15
clone size: .
V gene: TRBV3-1/TRBV3-2
D gene: TRBD1
J gene: TRBJ1-5
CDR3 DNA: TGTGCCAGCAGCCAACAACGGGACAGGGGTGAGCCCCAGCATTTT
CDR3 protein: CASSQQRDRGEPQHF

CDR3 length: 16
clone size: .
V gene: TRBV3-1/TRBV3-2
D gene: .
J gene: TRBJ2-1
CDR3 DNA: TGTGCCAGCAGCCATACAAAGGGGGGGTCCTACAATGAGCAGTTCTTC
CDR3 protein: CASSHTKGGSYNEQFF

CDR3 length: 15
clone size: .
V gene: TRBV20-1
D gene: .
J gene: TRBJ1-2
CDR3 DNA: TGCAGTGCTAGTGACGCTAAGACACAGATGCGCGGCTACACCTTC
CDR3 protein: CSASDAKTQMRGYTF

CDR3 length: 15
clone size: .
V gene: TRBV6-2/TRBV6-3
D gene: TRBD2
J gene: TRBJ2-7
CDR3 DNA: TGTGCCAGCAGTTACGGGGGACTAGCAGCCGACGAGCAGTACTTC
CDR3 protein: CASSYGGLAADEQYF

CDR3 length: 15
clone size: .
V gene: TRBV4-1
D gene: TRBD2
J gene: TRBJ2-7
CDR3 DNA: TGCGCCAGCAGCCAAGACCCTAGCGGCCATTACGAGCAGTACTTC
CDR3 protein: CASSQDPSGHYEQYF

CDR3 length: 14
clone size: .
V gene: TRBV15
D gene: .
J gene: TRBJ2-7
CDR3 DNA: TGTGCCACCAGCAGAGTACCCGGGGAGGTCGAGCAGTACTTC
CDR3 protein: CATSRVPGEVEQYF

CDR3 length: 14
clone size: .
V gene: TRBV7-8
D gene: .
J gene: TRBJ2-3
CDR3 DNA: TGTGCCAGCAGCTCGGTCGGGGATCTTGATACGCAGTATTTT
CDR3 protein: CASSSVGDLDTQYF

CDR3 length: 13
clone size: once
V gene: TRBV2
D gene: .
J gene: TRBJ1-5
CDR3 DNA: TGTGCCAGCAGTGACACAGGGCGTCAGCCCCAGCATTTT
CDR3 protein: CASSDTGRQPQHF

CDR3 length: 13
clone size: .
V gene: TRBV7-9
D gene: .
J gene: TRBJ1-2
CDR3 DNA: TGTGCCAGCAGCCCTAGGAAGGGGTATGGCTACACCTTC
CDR3 protein: CASSPRKGYGYTF

CDR3 length: 15
clone size: once
V gene: TRBV7-8
D gene: .
J gene: TRBJ2-5
CDR3 DNA: TGTGCCAGCAGCCATACTCGGGGGGCAGGGGAGACCCAGTACTTC
CDR3 protein: CASSHTRGAGETQYF

CDR3 length: 13
clone size: .
V gene: TRBV3-1/TRBV3-2
D gene: .
J gene: TRBJ2-1
CDR3 DNA: TGTGCCAGCAGCCACCGTAGCGCGCATGAGCAGTTCTTC
CDR3 protein: CASSHRSAHEQFF

CDR3 length: 17
clone size: .
V gene: TRBV10-3
D gene: TRBD2
J gene: TRBJ2-3
CDR3 DNA: TGTGCCATCGGTAGCGGCGCGGGCGGGGGGGCACCAGATACGCAGTATTTT
CDR3 protein: CAIGSGAGGGAPDTQYF